Shown below are 23 T cell receptor beta chains from a single sample sequenced in a study of blood T cell repertoires in COVID-19 (dated by TCRdb to the early 2020s). Receptor libraries were prepared by the immunoSEQ multiplex PCR assay. The table was pulled from immuneACCESS by TCRdb, which kept in-frame rearrangements only. Such tables lose some clones; where checked, under half of the loss comes from unresolved V genes, and the rest has no known cause. In this sample the table shows under 300,000 clones, about 93% of which occur a single time. 1.9% of the sample goes to the ten largest clones. Sequencing input: PBMCs or T cells enriched from blood (not recorded which). The source of these receptors is a woman between 18 and 30 years old who had recovered from COVID-19.

V gene TRBV4-1 combines with J gene TRBJ1-4; TRBD1 matches 7 bases. The V segment lost 0 bases and the J segment 7 bases; nucleotides outside the gene matches: 8. The V gene's germline CDR1 is MGHRA and CDR2 YSYEKL. The CDR3 covers 16 residues. Here the CDR3 DNA reads TGCGCCAGCAGCCAAGATAACAGGGGTGGGGTTGAAAAACTGTTTTTT. Its translation is CASSQDNRGGVEKLFF.

The J gene is TRBJ1-2, the V gene TRBV15, with a tentative D call TRBD1 (6 bases). CDR3 size: 13 residues. Per germline, CDR1 LNHNV and CDR2 YYDKDF (reference sequence). Trimming removed 5 bases from V and 12 bases from J, with 19 bases in between. The CDR3 region is CATSVDRLGPHTF. In DNA form, the CDR3 reads TGTGCCACCAGCGTTGACAGGTTGGGACCCCACACCTTC.

This chain links TRBV5-8 with TRBJ1-4, with no clear D. This CDR3 contains 14 residues. CDR1 SGHTS and CDR2 YDEGEE come from the germline V gene. V was clipped by 3 bases and J by 1 base, with 7 bases between them. The CDR3 spells CASSYRRTNEKLFF. CDR3 bases: TGTGCCAGCAGCTACAGAAGAACTAATGAAAAACTGTTTTTT.

This chain uses TRBV28 with TRBJ2-7, with D uncertain. CDR1 is MDHEN, CDR2 SYDVKM, per germline. Trimming pared 4 bases from V and 3 bases from J, leaving 16 bases between. The CDR3 spans 15 residues. CDR3 amino acids: CASSSPGVQFYEQYF. In DNA, the CDR3 is TGTGCCAGCAGTTCGCCAGGCGTACAGTTCTACGAGCAGTACTTC.

This chain connects TRBV28 to TRBJ1-6; 11 bases line up with TRBD1. The V and J ends lost 4 bases and 9 bases, in that order; junction bases with no gene match: 5. The germline V gene has CDR1 MDHEN and CDR2 SYDVKM. This CDR3 region has 15 residues. The CDR3 loop reads CASSSRTGGGSPLHF. The CDR3 DNA sequence: TGTGCCAGCAGTTCCCGGACAGGGGGCGGTTCACCCCTCCACTTT. The full variable domain, its missing parts supplied by reference TRBV28 and TRBJ1-6, is DVKVTQSSRYLVKRTGEKVFLECVQDMDHENMFWYRQDPGLGLRLIYFSYDVKMKEKGDIPEGYSVSREKKERFSLILESASTNQTSMYLCASSSRTGGGSPLHFGNGTRLTVT.

The chain is built from TRBV9 and TRBJ1-3; D uncertain. CDR3 length equals 15 residues. Trimming took off 0 bases at V and 1 base at J, with 8 bases between the two ends. CDR1 is SGDLS and CDR2 is YYNGEE in the germline V gene. CDR3 DNA sequence: TGTGCCAGCAGCGTAGATCGGAGATCTGGAAACACCATATATTTT. This sequence encodes CASSVDRRSGNTIYF.

V is TRBV27 and J is TRBJ2-7; D perhaps matches TRBD2 (6 bases). This CDR3 has 16 residues. Trimming took 6 bases from V and 7 from J, leaving 25 bases between them. CDR1 MNHEY and CDR2 SMNVEV come from the germline V gene (reference sequence). This CDR3 is CASRTLRGTGYREQYF. CDR3 DNA: TGTGCCAGCAGAACCCTCCGTGGGACTGGGTATCGGGAGCAGTACTTC.

At least ten counts were recorded for this clone. The rearrangement joins TRBV5-3 to TRBJ2-2; perhaps TRBD2 as D (6 bases). TRBV5-3 is assigned to the ORF class and has an uncertain function. This CDR3 contains 14 residues. V was pared by 2 bases and J by 5 bases, with 10 bases between. The CDR3 sequence is CARSFGDFTGELFF. For the CDR3, the DNA is TGTGCCAGAAGCTTTGGGGACTTTACCGGGGAGCTGTTTTTT.

The rearrangement uses TRBV15 and TRBJ2-7; tentative D call: TRBD1 (5 bases). The germline gives CDR1 LNHNV, CDR2 YYDKDF (reference sequence). The V end lost 1 base, the J end lost 5 bases, and 9 bases lay between the germline ends. The CDR3 has 13 residues. CDR3 protein: CATSRVSGHEQYF. Here the CDR3 DNA reads TGTGCCACCAGCAGAGTTTCAGGGCACGAGCAGTACTTC.

The CDR3 reads CASSPGGKPPYEQYF. Written as DNA, the CDR3 is TGTGCCAGCAGTCCTGGGGGGAAGCCTCCCTACGAGCAGTACTTC. The chain recombines TRBV6-1 with TRBJ2-7; D is perhaps TRBD2 (6 bases). Between the trimmed V and J ends, which lost 5 bases and 2 bases, there was a span of 16 bases. The germline CDR1 and CDR2 sequences are MNHNS and SASEGT. This CDR3 comprises 15 residues.

The rearrangement joins TRBV11-3 to TRBJ1-2; no clear D gene. Germline V lookup: CDR1 SGHNT, CDR2 YENEEA. The V and J ends lost 5 bases and 0 bases respectively, with 13 bases between them. The CDR3 runs to 15 residues. The CDR3 reads CASSPERRANYGYTF. The CDR3 DNA is TGTGCCAGCAGCCCAGAGCGTCGAGCTAACTATGGCTACACCTTC.

The rearrangement joins TRBV27 to TRBJ1-2, with D tentatively TRBD1 (5 bases). The V gene's germline CDR1 is MNHEY and CDR2 SMNVEV (reference sequence). Trimming took 5 bases from V and 14 from J, leaving 18 bases between them. The CDR3 is made up of 12 amino acids. The CDR3 DNA reads TGTGCCAGCAGTACGGACATTCGCCACCTTACCTTC. Amino acid sequence: CASSTDIRHLTF.

The V call is TRBV28, the J call TRBJ2-7, with no clear D. Germline CDR1 MDHEN, CDR2 SYDVKM. Trimming pared 6 bases from V and 3 bases from J, leaving 12 bases between. The CDR3 consists of 13 residues. The CDR3 DNA is TGTGCCAGCAGCTGGAGACCGCACTACGAGCAGTACTTC. It translates to CASSWRPHYEQYF.

The J gene is TRBJ2-3, the V gene TRBV28; TRBD1 is a possible D gene (6 bases). With 8 bases removed from V and 5 bases from J, the gap between germline ends came to 20 bases. The CDR3 totals 15 residues. Germline lookup yields CDR1 MDHEN and CDR2 SYDVKM. The CDR3 spells CASSLPRQGRDTQYF. CDR3 nucleotide sequence: TGTGCCAGCTCCCTCCCCCGGCAGGGGAGAGATACGCAGTATTTT.

This clone was detected only once. The chain combines TRBV28 with TRBJ2-7; TRBD2 might be the D (5 bases). The V and J ends lost 3 bases and 6 bases respectively, with 15 bases between them. Germline V gives CDR1 MDHEN, CDR2 SYDVKM. This CDR3 spans 14 amino acids. The DNA of the CDR3 is TGTGCCAGCAGTTTCCTCGCCGTGGCGGGCGAGCAGTACTTC. Its translation: CASSFLAVAGEQYF.

The chain combines TRBV19 with TRBJ2-2; 9 nucleotides agree with TRBD2. Germline V lookup: CDR1 LNHDA, CDR2 SQIVND (reference sequence). V gave up 5 bases and J gave up 1 base; unmatched junction bases: 5. This CDR3 is built from 16 residues. The CDR3 sequence is CASSPWTSVNTGELFF. Written as DNA, the CDR3 is TGTGCCAGTAGTCCCTGGACTAGCGTGAACACCGGGGAGCTGTTTTTT.

This clone was recorded only once. The chain joins TRBV19 to TRBJ1-4; 8 bases line up with TRBD1. This CDR3 has 15 amino acids. Germline CDR1 is LNHDA and CDR2 is SQIVND (reference sequence). With 6 bases clipped from V and 4 bases from J, the junction kept 7 bases outside the gene matches. The CDR3 region is CASSHWDRINEKLFF. The CDR3 nucleotides read TGTGCCAGTAGCCACTGGGACAGGATTAATGAAAAACTGTTTTTT.

The chain carries TRBV19 and TRBJ2-6, with 7 bases aligning to TRBD1. With V trimmed by 3 bases and J by 0 bases, 2 bases remained unmatched. The CDR3 length is 16 residues. Germline values: CDR1 LNHDA, CDR2 SQIVND (reference sequence). CDR3 region: CASSIWDSSGANVLTF. Written as DNA, the CDR3 is TGTGCCAGTAGTATTTGGGACAGCTCTGGGGCCAACGTCCTGACTTTC.

The chain links TRBV18 to TRBJ1-3; D is uncertain. CDR1 and CDR2 (germline): KGHSH, LQKENI. Trimming removed 2 bases from V and 2 bases from J, with 10 bases in between. The CDR3 runs 15 residues. The CDR3 sequence: CASSPAGIAGNTIYF. CDR3 in DNA: TGTGCCAGCTCACCAGCGGGGATAGCTGGAAACACCATATATTTT.

This clone was seen just once. The rearrangement uses TRBV5-1 and TRBJ1-2, with 7 positions matching TRBD1. CDR1 SGHRS and CDR2 YFSETQ come from the germline V gene. The CDR3 is 15 residues long. V trimming: 5 bases; J trimming: 4 bases; junction bases outside the gene matches: 11. CDR3 amino acids: CASSIDGTAAYGYTF. In DNA, the CDR3 is TGCGCCAGCAGTATTGATGGGACAGCAGCCTATGGCTACACCTTC.

The CDR3 DNA follows: TGTGCCAGTAGTCCGCTGACAGGGGTGAACACTGAAGCTTTCTTT. It codes for CASSPLTGVNTEAFF. The gene calls are TRBV19 and TRBJ1-1; 8 bases fit TRBD1. The J segment lost 0 bases and the V segment lost 5 bases, leaving 5 bases of the junction unmatched. The CDR3 extends over 15 amino acids. Germline CDR1 LNHDA, CDR2 SQIVND (reference sequence).

The J gene is TRBJ2-3, the V gene TRBV5-6; D possibly corresponds to TRBD1 (5 bases). The germline CDR1 and CDR2 sequences are SGHDT and YYEEEE. This CDR3 has 13 residues. V was trimmed by 7 bases and J by 0 bases, leaving 9 bases between them. CDR3 DNA: TGTGCCAGCCTCAGGGCTAGCACAGATACGCAGTATTTT. As protein: CASLRASTDTQYF.

CDR3 amino acids: CASSPVSPGDTGELFF. CDR3 in DNA: TGTGCCAGCAGCCCCGTCTCACCAGGGGACACCGGGGAGCTGTTTTTT. The genes are TRBV28 and TRBJ2-2, with a weak D call TRBD1 (6 bases). V was trimmed by 6 bases and J by 3 bases, leaving 17 bases between them. In germline, CDR1 is MDHEN, CDR2 SYDVKM. The CDR3 length is 16 residues.